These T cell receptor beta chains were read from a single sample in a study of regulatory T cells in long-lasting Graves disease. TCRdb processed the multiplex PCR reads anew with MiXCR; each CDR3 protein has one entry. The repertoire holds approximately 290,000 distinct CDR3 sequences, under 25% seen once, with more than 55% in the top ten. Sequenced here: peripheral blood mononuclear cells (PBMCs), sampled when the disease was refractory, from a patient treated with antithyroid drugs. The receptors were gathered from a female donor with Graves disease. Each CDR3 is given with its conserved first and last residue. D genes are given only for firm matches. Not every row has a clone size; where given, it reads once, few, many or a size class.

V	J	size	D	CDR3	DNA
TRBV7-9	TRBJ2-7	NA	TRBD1	CASSLVRGRWGEQYF	TGTGCCAGCAGCTTGGTCAGGGGGCGGTGGGGCGAGCAGTACTTC
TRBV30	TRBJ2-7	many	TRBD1	CAWKRWQGAKTYEQYF	TGTGCCTGGAAGCGTTGGCAGGGGGCAAAGACCTACGAGCAGTACTTC
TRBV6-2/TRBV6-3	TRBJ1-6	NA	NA	CASSYSKDSPLHF	TGTGCCAGCAGTTACTCCAAGGATTCACCCCTCCACTTT
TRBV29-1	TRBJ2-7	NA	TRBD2	CSVEDPETSGDYEQYF	TGCAGCGTTGAAGATCCGGAGACTAGCGGGGACTACGAGCAGTACTTC
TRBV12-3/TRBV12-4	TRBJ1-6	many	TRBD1	CASSLGQGNSPLHF	TGTGCCAGCAGCCTTGGACAGGGGAATTCACCCCTCCACTTT
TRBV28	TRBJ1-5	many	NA	CASTLRLGLNQPQHF	TGTGCCAGCACTTTAAGATTAGGGCTCAATCAGCCCCAGCATTTT
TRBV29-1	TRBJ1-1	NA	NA	CSVSRSGENTEAFF	TGCAGCGTTTCCCGCTCGGGGGAGAACACTGAAGCTTTCTTT
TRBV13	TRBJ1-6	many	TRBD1	CASSPTGARDSPLHF	TGTGCCAGCAGCCCTACAGGGGCGCGGGATTCACCCCTCCACTTT
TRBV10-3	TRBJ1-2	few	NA	CAIMATGANYGYTF	TGTGCCATCATGGCGACAGGAGCTAACTATGGCTACACCTTC
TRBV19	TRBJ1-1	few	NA	CASSIGPETNTEAFF	TGTGCCAGTAGTATAGGTCCGGAAACGAACACTGAAGCTTTCTTT
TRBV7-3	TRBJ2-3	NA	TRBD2	CASSPTSADTQYF	TGTGCCAGCAGCCCGACTAGCGCAGATACGCAGTATTTT
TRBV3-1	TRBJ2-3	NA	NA	CASSVSTDTQYF	TGTGCCAGCAGCGTGTCTACAGATACGCAGTATTTT
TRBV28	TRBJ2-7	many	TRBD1	CAHRTGISYEQYF	TGTGCCCACCGGACAGGGATCTCCTACGAGCAGTACTTC
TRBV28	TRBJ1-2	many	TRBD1	CASSVGTGGWNGYTF	TGTGCCAGCAGCGTGGGGACAGGGGGCTGGAATGGCTACACCTTC
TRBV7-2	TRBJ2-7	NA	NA	CASSIGPGHFSYEQYF	TGTGCCAGCAGCATAGGACCGGGACACTTCTCCTACGAGCAGTACTTC
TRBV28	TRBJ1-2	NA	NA	CASSLGPGWGYTF	TGTGCCAGCAGTTTAGGTCCCGGGTGGGGCTACACCTTC
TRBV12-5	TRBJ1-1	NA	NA	CASGSSGDTEAFF	TGTGCTAGTGGTTCCTCAGGGGACACTGAAGCTTTCTTT
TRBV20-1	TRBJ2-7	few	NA	CSAARYEQYF	TGCAGTGCTGCTCGATACGAGCAGTACTTC
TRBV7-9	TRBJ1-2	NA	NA	CASRSPVFNGYTF	TGTGCCAGCAGGTCCCCGGTATTCAATGGCTACACCTTC
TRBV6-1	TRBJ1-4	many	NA	CASSKTTGPTNEKLFF	TGTGCCAGCAGCAAGACAACAGGGCCAACTAATGAAAAACTGTTTTTT
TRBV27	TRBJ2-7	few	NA	CASTGRGVLTYEQYF	TGTGCCAGCACGGGGCGGGGAGTACTGACCTACGAGCAGTACTTC
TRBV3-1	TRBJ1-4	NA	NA	CASSQEGVNEKLFF	TGTGCCAGCAGCCAAGAAGGCGTCAATGAAAAACTGTTTTTT
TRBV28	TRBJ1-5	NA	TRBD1	CASWDRGNQPQHF	TGTGCCAGCTGGGACAGAGGCAATCAGCCCCAGCATTTT
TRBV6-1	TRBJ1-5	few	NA	CASSRFLGQPQHF	TGTGCCAGCAGTCGTTTTCTGGGGCAGCCCCAGCATTTT
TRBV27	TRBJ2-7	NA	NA	CASSSGPGYEQYF	TGTGCCAGCAGTTCAGGACCGGGCTACGAGCAGTACTTC
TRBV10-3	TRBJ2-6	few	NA	CAAFSAGANVLTF	TGTGCCGCATTCAGTGCGGGGGCCAACGTCCTGACTTTC
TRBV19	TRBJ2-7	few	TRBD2	CASSIGLAGIGSYEQYF	TGTGCCAGTAGTATTGGACTAGCGGGAATAGGGTCCTACGAGCAGTACTTC
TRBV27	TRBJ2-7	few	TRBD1	CASSLRDRAYEQYF	TGTGCCAGCAGCCTCCGGGACAGGGCCTACGAGCAGTACTTC
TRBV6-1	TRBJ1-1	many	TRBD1	CASSTGVNTEAFF	TGTGCCAGCAGTACAGGGGTGAACACTGAAGCTTTCTTT
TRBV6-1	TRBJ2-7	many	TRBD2	CASSAAGEGHEQYF	TGTGCCAGCAGCGCAGCGGGAGAGGGCCACGAGCAGTACTTC
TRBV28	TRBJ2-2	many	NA	CASMVQGSTGELFF	TGTGCCAGCATGGTTCAGGGGTCGACCGGGGAGCTGTTTTTT
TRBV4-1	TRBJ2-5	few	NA	CASSRMIRAETQYF	TGCGCCAGCAGCCGCATGATCAGGGCGGAGACCCAGTACTTC
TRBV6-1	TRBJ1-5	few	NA	CAIADSNNQPQHF	TGTGCCATCGCTGACAGTAACAATCAGCCCCAGCATTTT
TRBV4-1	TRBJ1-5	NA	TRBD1	CASSQVQGRDQPQHF	TGCGCCAGCAGCCAAGTACAGGGGAGAGATCAGCCCCAGCATTTT